The sequence of this TCR beta chain was determined in a study of beta chain features in type 1 diabetes. On this clone itself: The antigen is not known.

The V gene's germline CDR1 is KGHSH and CDR2 LQKENI. The CDR3 sequence is 17 residues long. Trimming removed 3 bases from V and 0 bases from J, with 15 bases in between. Study-wide results and caveats: Across all four CD4+ subsets, people with type 1 diabetes showed modestly shorter TCRB CDR3s. Comparison showed that naive, central memory and Treg TCRB repertoires appeared more similar among patients than among healthy donors.

One heparinised draw, averaging around 120 mL, was taken per donor. Sequencing targeted expressed TCRB transcripts, as all isolated RNA had been reverse transcribed. For naive, central memory and regulatory T cell samples, reads averaged roughly 3.7 million. Assay used: immunoSEQ multiplex PCR; TCRdb lists only in-frame clones, some missing. The sample has roughly 140,000 clones; 10% to 13% are singletons. The chain combines TRBV18 with TRBJ1-5, with D possibly matching TRBD1 (5 bases). The sample taken for sequencing was central memory CD4+ T cells from blood. The TCR originated in a young man with type 1 diabetes. The CDR3 spells CASSPSSRDFSNQPQHF. DNA for the CDR3: TGTGCCAGCTCACCGTCTAGCCGGGACTTTAGCAATCAGCCCCAGCATTTT.